One and the same sample provided the 21 T cell receptor beta chains below, sequenced in a study of blood T cell repertoires in COVID-19. Only in-frame clones appear in the TCRdb table, and some are missing; sequencing was by immunoSEQ multiplex PCR. The data show 60,000 to 75,000 clones, 84% seen once. Sequencing used peripheral blood. The receptors were sampled from a human donor in a cohort sampled during active COVID-19.

This clone was counted a few times. The CDR3 loop reads CASSPAGGLNEQYF. DNA for the CDR3: TGTGCCAGCAGCCCGGCAGGGGGCCTTAACGAGCAGTACTTC. V usage is TRBV9 and J usage is TRBJ2-7; the match to TRBD1 covers 8 bases. The germline V gene has CDR1 SGDLS and CDR2 YYNGEE. The CDR3 is made up of 14 amino acids. Unmatched junction bases numbered 8, after V lost 4 bases and J lost 5 bases.

The J gene is TRBJ1-5, the V gene TRBV30, with D unclear. The V and J ends lost 1 base and 0 bases respectively, with 7 bases between them. Looked up from germline, CDR1 is GTSNPN and CDR2 is SVGIG (reference sequence). The length of the CDR3 is 14 residues. In DNA form, the CDR3 reads TGTGCCTGGAGTGGGCGGCATAGCAATCAGCCCCAGCATTTT. The encoded protein is CAWSGRHSNQPQHF.

On this clone: The same CDR3 also results from other DNA sequences found in this sample. This chain joins TRBV7-8 and TRBJ1-1, with TRBD1 matching 8 bases. The J segment lost 1 base and the V segment lost 1 base, leaving 2 bases of the junction unmatched. Germline loops: CDR1 SGHVS, CDR2 FQNEAQ. The CDR3 is 15 residues long. The chain's CDR3 is CASSLVDRANTEAFF. In DNA, the CDR3 is TGTGCCAGCAGCTTAGTGGACAGGGCGAACACTGAAGCTTTCTTT.

V and J are TRBV4-1 and TRBJ2-7; perhaps TRBD1 as D (6 bases). The CDR3 totals 14 residues. The ends were cut back, 4 bases at V and 3 bases at J, with 13 bases in the middle. The V gene's germline CDR1 is MGHRA and CDR2 YSYEKL. CDR3 in amino acids: CASSPGHSIYEQYF. DNA of the CDR3: TGCGCCAGCAGCCCGGGACATTCGATCTACGAGCAGTACTTC.

V usage is TRBV5-1 and J usage is TRBJ2-2; D uncertain. The germline V gene encodes CDR1 SGHRS and CDR2 YFSETQ. The germline V and J ends were trimmed by 3 bases and 0 bases, with 9 bases remaining between them. This CDR3 has 15 residues. CDR3 bases: TGCGCCAGCAGCTCCACAATCCCGAACACCGGGGAGCTGTTTTTT. Its protein is CASSSTIPNTGELFF.

This chain connects TRBV5-4 to TRBJ2-3, with TRBD2 matching over 7 bases. From germline, CDR1 is SGHNT and CDR2 YYREEE (reference sequence). After removal of 4 bases from V and 2 bases from J, the junction contained 4 bases not matched to a gene. CDR3 length: 14 amino acids. The CDR3 region has the DNA TGTGCCAGCAGCCCGGGGACTAACACAGATACGCAGTATTTT. Amino acids: CASSPGTNTDTQYF.

CDR3 amino acids: CASSLGADEQYF. CDR3 in DNA: TGTGCCAGCAGCTTAGGGGCAGACGAGCAGTACTTC. This chain connects TRBV7-9 to TRBJ2-7, with unresolved D. Germline CDR1 reads SEHNR; CDR2 reads FQNEAQ (reference sequence). The CDR3 contains 12 residues. V dropped 1 base and J dropped 5 bases, with 6 bases sitting between them.

The chain recombines TRBV15 with TRBJ2-6; no firm D call. The germline gives CDR1 LNHNV, CDR2 YYDKDF (reference sequence). The CDR3 runs 15 residues. Trimming shortened V by 1 base and J by 1 base, and 5 bases separated the two germline ends. The CDR3 here is CATSRGASGANVLTF. The CDR3 DNA reads as TGTGCCACCAGCAGAGGAGCGTCTGGGGCCAACGTCCTGACTTTC.

The chain couples TRBV27 to TRBJ2-7; D gene uncertain. Per the germline V gene, CDR1 is MNHEY and CDR2 is SMNVEV (reference sequence). The length of the CDR3 is 11 residues. Between the trimmed V and J ends, which lost 3 bases and 5 bases, there was a span of 5 bases. The CDR3, as DNA: TGTGCCAGCAGTTTGGGCCACGAGCAGTACTTC. Protein sequence: CASSLGHEQYF.

The rearrangement uses TRBV6-5 and TRBJ1-1; D gene unclear. Per germline, CDR1 MNHEY and CDR2 SVGAGI. V was clipped by 0 bases and J by 1 base, with 9 bases between them. This CDR3 has 15 amino acids. For the CDR3, the DNA is TGTGCCAGCAGTTACTCGATGTGGGCGAACACTGAAGCTTTCTTT. It yields the protein CASSYSMWANTEAFF.

This clone appeared a few times. This chain joins TRBV19 and TRBJ1-2; 9 bases fit TRBD1. Germline V CDR1 and CDR2: LNHDA, SQIVND (reference sequence). The CDR3 covers 14 residues. V shed 3 bases and J 4 bases; nucleotides not matched to a gene: 3. The CDR3 DNA is TGTGCCAGTAGTATGCCGGGACAGGGCTATGGCTACACCTTC. Protein product: CASSMPGQGYGYTF.

The J gene is TRBJ2-6, the V gene TRBV6-5, with D maybe TRBD1 (5 bases). V lost 6 bases and J 4 bases, leaving 10 bases between the germline ends. Germline CDR1 and CDR2: MNHEY and SVGAGI. The CDR3 loop spans 14 amino acids. CDR3 region: CASSQGYGANVLTF. In DNA form, the CDR3 reads TGTGCCAGCAGCCAGGGTTACGGGGCCAACGTCCTGACTTTC.

The chain uses TRBV7-9 and TRBJ2-7; D perhaps matches TRBD2 (5 bases). The CDR3 runs to 13 residues. The germline gives CDR1 SEHNR, CDR2 FQNEAQ (reference sequence). The V and J ends lost 7 bases and 4 bases respectively, with 14 bases between them. The CDR3 coding sequence is TGTGCCAGCAACCCGGGGAACAAATACGAGCAGTACTTC. It specifies CASNPGNKYEQYF.

With regard to this clone: The junction departs from germline at one end; a sequencing error may be responsible. The rearrangement joins TRBV19 to TRBJ1-5; 8 bases agree with TRBD1. The CDR3 covers 16 residues. CDR1 is LNHDA and CDR2 is SQIVND in the germline V gene (reference sequence). CDR3 sequence (DNA): TGTGCCAGTAGGGTGCTTACACAGGGGGAAAATCGGCCCCAGCATTTT. Its translation: CASRVLTQGENRPQHF.

V and J are TRBV6-4 and TRBJ2-3; tentative D call: TRBD2 (6 bases). The CDR3 consists of 13 residues. Germline CDR1 reads MRHNA; CDR2 reads SNTAGT. Trimming cost V 6 bases and J 2 bases, with 9 bases left between them. CDR3 sequence: CASSPGDTDTQYF. CDR3 nucleotides: TGTGCCAGCAGCCCGGGGGACACAGATACGCAGTATTTT.

V and J are TRBV2 and TRBJ1-4; the D is unclear. The germline V gene encodes CDR1 SNHLY and CDR2 FYNNEI. V lost 4 bases and J 0 bases, leaving 9 bases between the germline ends. The length of the CDR3 is 15 residues. The CDR3, as DNA: TGTGCCAGCAGTGGGATGGGCACAACTAATGAAAAACTGTTTTTT. It translates to CASSGMGTTNEKLFF.

The chain carries TRBV7-9 and TRBJ2-7, with TRBD2 identical over 11 bases. Germline CDR1 is SEHNR and CDR2 is FQNEAQ (reference sequence). The J segment lost 3 bases and the V segment lost 0 bases, leaving 4 bases of the junction unmatched. The length of the CDR3 is 16 residues. The CDR3 here is CASSLALAGVGYEQYF. CDR3 bases: TGTGCCAGCAGCTTAGCACTAGCGGGGGTCGGCTACGAGCAGTACTTC. Full variable domain (missing parts from reference TRBV7-9 and TRBJ2-7): DTGVSQNPRHKITKRGQNVTFRCDPISEHNRLYWYRQTLGQGPEFLTYFQNEAQLEKSRLLSDRFSAERPKGSFSTLEIQRTEQGDSAMYLCASSLALAGVGYEQYFGPGTRLTVT.

In DNA form, the CDR3 reads TGCGCCAGCAGTCAGGGGCCCAATCAGCCCCAGCATTTT. This codes for CASSQGPNQPQHF. The V gene is TRBV10-2, the J gene TRBJ1-5; perhaps TRBD1 as D (6 bases). Trimming took 5 bases from V and 3 from J, leaving 8 bases between them. The germline V gene encodes CDR1 WSHSY and CDR2 SAAADI. The length of the CDR3 is 13 residues.

The rearrangement joins TRBV4-1 to TRBJ2-1; the D is unclear. The CDR3 extends over 13 amino acids. The germline V gene encodes CDR1 MGHRA and CDR2 YSYEKL. Trimming stripped 4 bases from V and 5 bases from J, with 9 bases between. CDR3 DNA: TGCGCCAGCAGCCCGGTGCTAAACAATGAGCAGTTCTTC. It yields the protein CASSPVLNNEQFF.

V usage is TRBV5-6 and J usage is TRBJ1-5; TRBD1 is a possible D gene (6 bases). This CDR3 contains 16 residues. The V end was cut by 4 bases, the J end by 6 bases, with 20 bases between. Germline-derived CDR1 and CDR2 are SGHDT and YYEEEE. The CDR3 protein is CASSGGGGRGSQPQHF. The DNA for the CDR3 is TGTGCCAGCAGCGGAGGGGGAGGGAGGGGTAGTCAGCCCCAGCATTTT.

This chain uses TRBV24-1 with TRBJ2-3; 9 bases fit TRBD1. The CDR3 is made up of 20 amino acids. Germline lookup yields CDR1 KGHDR and CDR2 SFDVKD. The V gene end was trimmed by 4 bases and the J gene end by 2 bases; junction bases not matched to a gene: 18. The CDR3 spells CATSDPNKPGTGLNTDTQYF. CDR3 DNA sequence: TGTGCCACCAGTGACCCCAATAAGCCCGGGACAGGGCTTAACACAGATACGCAGTATTTT.